This TCR beta chain was sequenced during a study of T cells in narcolepsy. Across the whole study: Healthy controls were enrolled alongside patients with narcolepsy type 1 or type 2.

Study-wide findings and caveats: Reportedly, autoreactive clonotypes were serially detected in patients' blood but not controls'. Comparing one patient's CSF and blood CD4+ clonotypes highlighted HCRT- and TRIB2-specific autoreactive clonotypes.

Data came from immunoSEQ multiplex PCR; TCRdb stores just in-frame clones and leaves some out. The repertoire holds roughly 10,000 clones, with 60% to 80% as singletons. Germline values: CDR1 SGHNT, CDR2 YENEEA. This CDR3 contains 15 residues. With 6 bases clipped from V and 3 bases from J, the junction kept 10 bases outside the gene matches. On this clone: Its antigen is unknown.

This clonotype was obtained from a human donor with narcolepsy. The sample consisted of CD45RA- memory CD8+ T cells from PBMCs. This chain joins TRBV11-3 and TRBJ2-7, with TRBD1 matching 8 bases. CDR3 protein: CASRKNGQGHYEQYF. The CDR3 DNA follows: TGTGCCAGCAGAAAAAACGGACAGGGACACTACGAGCAGTACTTC.